Listed below are T cell receptor beta chains from one sample, sequenced in a study of T cell responses to AZD1222 COVID-19 vaccine. Generated by immunoSEQ multiplex PCR, the TCRdb table keeps only in-frame clones and is missing some. The sample includes about 120,000 clones, around 90% of them seen just once. This specimen was peripheral blood, taken on day 0 of AZD1222 vaccination. These receptors came from an adult in good health. Both conserved end residues are part of each CDR3. The D gene is left open where the match is weak. Clone size is shown for a subset of rows, as once, few, many or a class of expanded clone.

V gene: TRBV30
clone size: NA
J gene: TRBJ1-2
D gene: NA
CDR3 DNA: TGTGCCTGGAGTCACGGGGGGACCGCTAACTATGGCTACACCTTC
CDR3 protein: CAWSHGGTANYGYTF

V gene: TRBV5-5
clone size: NA
J gene: TRBJ1-6
D gene: NA
CDR3 DNA: TGTGCCAGCAGCCCGGGTGGAGGGTTTAATTCACCCCTCCACTTT
CDR3 protein: CASSPGGGFNSPLHF

V gene: TRBV7-9
clone size: once
J gene: TRBJ1-3
D gene: NA
CDR3 DNA: TGTGCCAGCAGCCTGGACGGGACAATCTCTGGAAACACCATATATTTT
CDR3 protein: CASSLDGTISGNTIYF

V gene: TRBV12-3/TRBV12-4
clone size: NA
J gene: TRBJ1-1
D gene: NA
CDR3 DNA: TGTGCCAGCAGTTCCGGGAACGCAGCTGAAGCTTTCTTT
CDR3 protein: CASSSGNAAEAFF

V gene: TRBV28
clone size: NA
J gene: TRBJ1-5
D gene: NA
CDR3 DNA: TGTGCCAGCAGTCTCCACGACGTAAACAATCAGCCCCAGCATTTT
CDR3 protein: CASSLHDVNNQPQHF

V gene: TRBV23-1
clone size: NA
J gene: TRBJ1-6
D gene: NA
CDR3 DNA: TGCGCCAGTCTTCCCTCTAGAACGGCTTATAATTCACCCCTCCACTTT
CDR3 protein: CASLPSRTAYNSPLHF

V gene: TRBV6-6
clone size: NA
J gene: TRBJ2-7
D gene: NA
CDR3 DNA: TGTGCCAGCAGTTTTAGTGGAGGGGACTACGAGCAGTACTTC
CDR3 protein: CASSFSGGDYEQYF

V gene: TRBV28
clone size: NA
J gene: TRBJ1-4
D gene: NA
CDR3 DNA: TGTGCCAGCAGTGTGGGCGGGGGAGGGCCAACTAATGAAAAACTGTTTTTT
CDR3 protein: CASSVGGGGPTNEKLFF

V gene: TRBV6-5
clone size: NA
J gene: TRBJ2-3
D gene: NA
CDR3 DNA: TGTGCCAGCAAAGGCGGGAACACAGATACGCAGTATTTT
CDR3 protein: CASKGGNTDTQYF

V gene: TRBV5-6
clone size: NA
J gene: TRBJ1-4
D gene: NA
CDR3 DNA: TGTGCCAGCAGCCGGGACAAAGAAAAACTGTTTTTT
CDR3 protein: CASSRDKEKLFF

V gene: TRBV11-2
clone size: NA
J gene: TRBJ2-7
D gene: NA
CDR3 DNA: TGTGCCAGCAGCTTAGCCGCCCCAACCTACGAGCAGTACTTC
CDR3 protein: CASSLAAPTYEQYF

V gene: TRBV10-1
clone size: NA
J gene: TRBJ2-1
D gene: NA
CDR3 DNA: TGCGCCAGCAGTGAGAGGGGTCTCTCCTACAATGAGCAGTTCTTC
CDR3 protein: CASSERGLSYNEQFF

V gene: TRBV2
clone size: NA
J gene: TRBJ2-3
D gene: TRBD1
CDR3 DNA: TGTGCCAGCGCAAGGGACAGGAACACAGATACGCAGTATTTT
CDR3 protein: CASARDRNTDTQYF

V gene: TRBV6-1
clone size: once
J gene: TRBJ1-1
D gene: NA
CDR3 DNA: TGTGCCAGCAGTGAGAAACCCATGAACACTGAAGCTTTCTTT
CDR3 protein: CASSEKPMNTEAFF

V gene: TRBV5-1
clone size: NA
J gene: TRBJ2-3
D gene: NA
CDR3 DNA: TGCGCCAGCAGCCAAGGGGACCCAAGGACAGATACGCAGTATTTT
CDR3 protein: CASSQGDPRTDTQYF

V gene: TRBV11-2
clone size: few
J gene: TRBJ2-3
D gene: NA
CDR3 DNA: TGTGCCAGCAGCCACTGGGTCTCAGATACGCAGTATTTT
CDR3 protein: CASSHWVSDTQYF

V gene: TRBV2
clone size: NA
J gene: TRBJ2-1
D gene: NA
CDR3 DNA: TGTGCCAGCAGCCCCTTTAAGGCCCACCTGGAGCAGTTCTTC
CDR3 protein: CASSPFKAHLEQFF

V gene: TRBV6-5
clone size: NA
J gene: TRBJ2-7
D gene: TRBD1
CDR3 DNA: TGTGCCAGCAGTTACGCCGGACAGGCCTACGAGCAGTACTTC
CDR3 protein: CASSYAGQAYEQYF

V gene: TRBV7-9
clone size: NA
J gene: TRBJ1-4
D gene: TRBD1
CDR3 DNA: TGTGCCAGCACGGGACAGGAAAAACTGTTTTTT
CDR3 protein: CASTGQEKLFF

V gene: TRBV5-1
clone size: NA
J gene: TRBJ2-5
D gene: NA
CDR3 DNA: TGCGCCAGCAGGTTTGGGACCTCCGGGGGGACCCAGTACTTC
CDR3 protein: CASRFGTSGGTQYF

V gene: TRBV6-5
clone size: NA
J gene: TRBJ2-1
D gene: NA
CDR3 DNA: TGTGCCAGCAGTTACAATGACGGAAAAGGGCAGTTCTTC
CDR3 protein: CASSYNDGKGQFF

V gene: TRBV6-6
clone size: NA
J gene: TRBJ1-1
D gene: NA
CDR3 DNA: TGTGCCAGCAGTTACCTGCCTCCTGCCGCTGAAGCTTTCTTT
CDR3 protein: CASSYLPPAAEAFF

V gene: TRBV27
clone size: NA
J gene: TRBJ1-1
D gene: NA
CDR3 DNA: TGTGCCAGCGGAGACAGGAGCACTGAAGCTTTCTTT
CDR3 protein: CASGDRSTEAFF

V gene: TRBV7-9
clone size: NA
J gene: TRBJ1-1
D gene: NA
CDR3 DNA: TGTGCCAGCAGCTTGGGCCCTATGGGGGAGGCTTTCTTT
CDR3 protein: CASSLGPMGEAFF

V gene: TRBV9
clone size: few
J gene: TRBJ1-3
D gene: TRBD1
CDR3 DNA: TGTGCCAGCAGCGGGACAGGCGGCTCTGGAAACACCATATATTTT
CDR3 protein: CASSGTGGSGNTIYF

V gene: TRBV5-1
clone size: NA
J gene: TRBJ2-7
D gene: TRBD2
CDR3 DNA: TGCGCCAGCAGCCCTCTAGCGGGGGGGCACTACGAGCAGTACTTC
CDR3 protein: CASSPLAGGHYEQYF

V gene: TRBV10-3
clone size: NA
J gene: TRBJ2-5
D gene: NA
CDR3 DNA: TGTGCCATCAGTGATAGCGGACAAGAGACCCAGTACTTC
CDR3 protein: CAISDSGQETQYF

V gene: TRBV18
clone size: NA
J gene: TRBJ1-2
D gene: TRBD1
CDR3 DNA: TGTGCCAGCTCACCTTTGACAGGGACTACGCATCCTGATGGCTACACCTTC
CDR3 protein: CASSPLTGTTHPDGYTF

V gene: TRBV5-4
clone size: NA
J gene: TRBJ1-5
D gene: NA
CDR3 DNA: TGTGCCAGCAGCCTCCCGGGCCAGCCCCAGCATTTT
CDR3 protein: CASSLPGQPQHF

V gene: TRBV5-4
clone size: few
J gene: TRBJ1-2
D gene: NA
CDR3 DNA: TGTGCCAGCAGCTTACAGGGTGTGATGGGCTACACCTTC
CDR3 protein: CASSLQGVMGYTF

V gene: TRBV27
clone size: NA
J gene: TRBJ1-5
D gene: NA
CDR3 DNA: TGTGCCAGCAGTTTAGGGTCCGGCAATCAGCCCCAGCATTTT
CDR3 protein: CASSLGSGNQPQHF

V gene: TRBV6-2/TRBV6-3
clone size: NA
J gene: TRBJ1-2
D gene: NA
CDR3 DNA: TGTGCCAGCAGTTACGGCGGCAGAAACCAAGGATCGGGCTATGGCTACACCTTC
CDR3 protein: CASSYGGRNQGSGYGYTF

V gene: TRBV2
clone size: NA
J gene: TRBJ1-6
D gene: NA
CDR3 DNA: TGTGCCAGCAGCCCACAGGGCTCCTATAATTCACCCCTCCACTTT
CDR3 protein: CASSPQGSYNSPLHF

V gene: TRBV5-4
clone size: NA
J gene: TRBJ2-5
D gene: NA
CDR3 DNA: TGTGCCAGCAGCTCCGGGGGGACCCAGTACTTC
CDR3 protein: CASSSGGTQYF

V gene: TRBV12-3/TRBV12-4
clone size: NA
J gene: TRBJ2-7
D gene: NA
CDR3 DNA: TGTGCCAGCAGTCGGCTAACCTACGAGCAGTACTTC
CDR3 protein: CASSRLTYEQYF

V gene: TRBV7-3
clone size: NA
J gene: TRBJ1-6
D gene: NA
CDR3 DNA: TGTGCCAGCAGCCCCAGCCCCCGGAATTCACCCCTCCACTTT
CDR3 protein: CASSPSPRNSPLHF

V gene: TRBV7-9
clone size: NA
J gene: TRBJ1-1
D gene: TRBD1
CDR3 DNA: TGTGCCAGCAGCAAGGGGGCGGCGACTGAAGCTTTCTTT
CDR3 protein: CASSKGAATEAFF